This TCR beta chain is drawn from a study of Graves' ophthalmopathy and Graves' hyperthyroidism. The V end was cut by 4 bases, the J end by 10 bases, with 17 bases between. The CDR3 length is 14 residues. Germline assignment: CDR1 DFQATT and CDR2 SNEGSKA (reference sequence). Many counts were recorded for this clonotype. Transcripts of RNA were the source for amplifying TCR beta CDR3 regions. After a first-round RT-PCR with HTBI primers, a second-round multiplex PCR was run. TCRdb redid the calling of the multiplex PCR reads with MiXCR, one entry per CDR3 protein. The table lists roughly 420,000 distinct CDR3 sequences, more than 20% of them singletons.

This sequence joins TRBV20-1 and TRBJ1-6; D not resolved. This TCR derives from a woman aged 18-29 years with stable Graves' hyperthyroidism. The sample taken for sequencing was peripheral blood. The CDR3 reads CSATDPLAGSPLHF. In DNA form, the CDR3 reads TGCAGTGCTACGGACCCTCTCGCCGGGTCACCCCTCCACTTT.